The T cell receptor (beta chain) under discussion was sequenced for a study of blood T cell repertoires in COVID-19. Study-level information: The samples span acute and convalescent COVID-19 from the United States, Italy and Spain. The cDNA or gDNA used as material had been derived from T cells, B-cell-depleted T cells, or PBMCs.

Per the germline V gene, CDR1 is SGHAT and CDR2 is FQNNGV. This CDR3 contains 12 residues. Notes on this clone: The junction departs from germline at one end; a sequencing error may be responsible.

Original handling: Counts of nucleated cells, estimated from reference gene primer amplification, were obtained. The assay was immunoSEQ multiplex PCR, and TCRdb's table has in-frame clones only and misses some. The V and J calls and clone size are taken from that table; D and trimming were inferred from the DNA. The table shows some 250,000 clones, with 88% occurring only once. The sequence was obtained from a woman in her 40s who had recovered from COVID-19. The chain is built from TRBV11-2 and TRBJ2-3; 13 bases are a match to TRBD2. Sequences were obtained from peripheral blood. The DNA of the CDR3 is TGTGCCAGCAGCGCCACTAGCGGGAGGGCCGGGTTT. This codes for CASSATSGRAGF.